A selection of T cell receptor beta chains follows, all from one sample in a study of blood T cell repertoires in COVID-19. Repertoires were generated with immunoSEQ multiplex PCR, while TCRdb's copy carries only in-frame clones and drops some. The repertoire holds fewer than 60,000 clones, with over 75% as singletons. Sequencing input: peripheral blood. The receptors were gathered from a woman older than 75 with COVID-19, enrolled during active disease. CDR3s include the opening cysteine and the closing phenylalanine or tryptophan. A D gene is named only where the DNA matches it firmly.

J: TRBJ2-1; D: TRBD1; V: TRBV3-1/TRBV3-2; CDR3: CASSLGQGNNNEQFF; DNA: TGTGCCAGCAGCCTCGGACAGGGGAACAACAATGAGCAGTTCTTC
J: TRBJ2-2; D: TRBD2; V: TRBV5-6; CDR3: CASSSPGGPVGELFF; DNA: TGTGCCAGCAGCTCTCCGGGAGGGCCCGTCGGGGAGCTGTTTTTT
J: TRBJ2-3; D: -; V: TRBV4-1; CDR3: CASSQFTGVTDTQYF; DNA: TGCGCCAGCAGCCAATTTACGGGAGTCACAGATACGCAGTATTTT
J: TRBJ2-3; D: -; V: TRBV7-3; CDR3: CASSLLTPGTQYF; DNA: TGTGCCAGCAGCCTACTGACCCCGGGTACGCAGTATTTT
J: TRBJ2-2; D: -; V: TRBV7-9; CDR3: CASSSEQGELFF; DNA: TGTGCCAGCAGCTCGGAGCAGGGGGAGCTGTTTTTT
J: TRBJ2-7; D: TRBD2; V: TRBV7-9; CDR3: CASSRLAGGPAEQYF; DNA: TGTGCCAGCAGTCGTCTAGCGGGAGGGCCTGCCGAGCAGTACTTC
J: TRBJ2-3; D: TRBD2; V: TRBV2; CDR3: CASSGGTSIDTQYF; DNA: TGTGCCAGCAGTGGCGGGACTAGCATCGATACGCAGTATTTT
J: TRBJ2-7; D: TRBD1; V: TRBV19; CDR3: CASSMTGTVTGEQYF; DNA: TGTGCCAGTAGTATGACCGGGACAGTCACGGGTGAGCAGTACTTC
J: TRBJ1-2; D: -; V: TRBV29-1; CDR3: CSVEGWQGNIYGYTF; DNA: TGCAGCGTTGAGGGATGGCAGGGAAACATCTATGGCTACACCTTC
J: TRBJ2-1; D: -; V: TRBV4-1; CDR3: CASSQAQAVGHEQFF; DNA: TGCGCCAGCAGCCAGGCGCAGGCCGTGGGCCATGAGCAGTTCTTC